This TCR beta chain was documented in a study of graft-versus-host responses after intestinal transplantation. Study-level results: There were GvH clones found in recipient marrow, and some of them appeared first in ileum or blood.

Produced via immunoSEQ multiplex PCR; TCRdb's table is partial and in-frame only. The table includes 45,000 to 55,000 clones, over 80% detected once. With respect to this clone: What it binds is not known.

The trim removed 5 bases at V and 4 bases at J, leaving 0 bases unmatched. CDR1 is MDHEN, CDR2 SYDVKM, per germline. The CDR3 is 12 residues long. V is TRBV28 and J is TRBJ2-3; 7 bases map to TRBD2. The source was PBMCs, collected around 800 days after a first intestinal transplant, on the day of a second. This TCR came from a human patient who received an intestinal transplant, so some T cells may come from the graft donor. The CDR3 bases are TGTGCCAGCAGTGGGAGGGCAGATACGCAGTATTTT. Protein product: CASSGRADTQYF.